This T cell receptor beta chain was profiled in a study of shared clonotypes between healthy human individuals. The J segment lost 3 bases and the V segment lost 5 bases, leaving 7 bases of the junction unmatched. There are 15 residues in the CDR3. Germline V gives CDR1 SGHTA, CDR2 FQGNSA. The data were produced by immunoSEQ multiplex PCR, yet TCRdb's version contains in-frame clones alone and is incomplete. The sample gives millions of clones, about 92% of which show up once; 0.13% to 0.15% is in the top ten. This clonotype was obtained from a man younger than 30 in good health. This chain links TRBV7-2 with TRBJ2-3; 8 nucleotides match TRBD2. Sequencing was carried out using naive CD4+ T cells sorted from blood. Subset meaning: CD45RA+ positively selected. CDR3 nucleotides: TGTGCCAGCAGCCCCCGAAGCGGGAGAACAGATACGCAGTATTTT. This sequence encodes CASSPRSGRTDTQYF.